The sequence of this T cell receptor (beta chain) was determined in a study of PD-L1 blockade in urothelial cancer. Study summary: Blood yielded a median of 141,255 T cells per sample.

Sequencing was performed with immunoSEQ multiplex PCR; in TCRdb, only in-frame clones are kept and a portion is missing. The profile shows about 52,000 clones, 84% of them singletons. Indicated time point: pretreatment peripheral blood. Germline CDR1 reads SQVTM; CDR2 reads ANQGSEA. V lost 4 bases and J 2 bases, leaving 11 bases between the germline ends. This CDR3 comprises 14 residues. The chain joins TRBV29-1 to TRBJ2-2, with D tentatively TRBD1 (5 bases). The specimen comprised PBMCs, sampled around atezolizumab (anti-PD-L1) treatment. The receptor comes from a man aged 45-65 years with urothelial cancer. The CDR3 sequence: CSVGTGTNTGELFF. The CDR3 DNA follows: TGCAGCGTTGGCACAGGTACCAACACCGGGGAGCTGTTTTTT.